This T cell receptor beta chain was sequenced for a study of control samples from healthy donors and cancer patients. TCRdb's copy holds only in-frame clones and misses some; the assay was immunoSEQ multiplex PCR. Seen here are about 86,000 clones, 70% to 90% observed once, and the top ten hold about 10%. Germline V gives CDR1 MNHEY, CDR2 SVGAGI. V dropped 4 bases and J dropped 6 bases, with 10 bases sitting between them. The CDR3 has 14 residues. The receptor's source is a woman aged 45-65 years with colorectal cancer. Specimen: PBMCs. The chain is built from TRBV6-5 and TRBJ1-6, with D perhaps matching TRBD1 (5 bases). CDR3 coding DNA: TGTGCCAGCAGTTGGATCCAGGGTAATTCACCCCTCCACTTT. Its translation is CASSWIQGNSPLHF.